This T cell receptor (beta chain) was found in a study of T cells in pancreatic ductal adenocarcinoma. Selected pancreatic ductal adenocarcinoma patients had undergone surgery without neoadjuvant therapy. This CDR3 has 16 residues. Germline V lookup: CDR1 LGHNA, CDR2 YSLEER. V lost 0 bases to trimming and J lost 0 bases, with 6 bases between them. Only a few counts were recorded for this clone. Its antigen is unidentified. TCRdb keeps only in-frame clones here, not all; method: immunoSEQ multiplex PCR. The data show 2,500 to 3,000 clones, 74% seen once. The study, taken as a whole, reports: No significant tumor-blood clonality difference; means were about 0.1 and 0.065. Enrichment of CD45RO+ effector over naive T cells in tumors may bias clonality.

This clonotype was obtained from a human donor with pancreatic ductal adenocarcinoma. The V call is TRBV4-3, the J call TRBJ2-6, with no clear D. Input material: pancreatic tumor tissue. This chain's CDR3 is CASSQDLGSGANVLTF. For the CDR3, the DNA is TGCGCCAGCAGCCAAGATCTGGGCTCTGGGGCCAACGTCCTGACTTTC.